The present entry profiles one TCR beta chain with its context. Its antigen remains unidentified. Time point reported: longitudinal time-point 3. This specimen belongs to a study of neurological immune-mediated disorders. Findings of the study overall: None of the CDR3 amino acid sequences of expanded clones recurred across subjects, suggesting private repertoires in all groups. The greatest degree of TCR clonal expansion was observed in HTLV-1-associated myelopathy, with the lowest in multiple sclerosis, below that of healthy controls.

The method for making cDNA was 5'RACE, and it used 10-nucleotide random UMIs. TCRdb re-derived calls from the 5' RACE reads in MiXCR, one entry per CDR3 protein. The sample has fewer than 50,000 distinct CDR3 sequences; approximately 11% are singletons. The CDR3 sequence is 15 residues long. The germline V gene has CDR1 SNHLY and CDR2 FYNNEI. With V trimmed by 5 bases and J by 3 bases, 4 bases remained unmatched. This receptor was obtained from a male donor with HTLV-1-associated myelopathy (HAM/TSP). V is TRBV2 and J is TRBJ2-2; 9 nucleotides agree with TRBD1. Material for sequencing was PBMCs. Here the CDR3 reads CASSKGQGHTGELFF. The CDR3 region has the DNA TGTGCCAGCAGTAAGGGACAGGGTCACACCGGGGAGCTGTTTTTT.